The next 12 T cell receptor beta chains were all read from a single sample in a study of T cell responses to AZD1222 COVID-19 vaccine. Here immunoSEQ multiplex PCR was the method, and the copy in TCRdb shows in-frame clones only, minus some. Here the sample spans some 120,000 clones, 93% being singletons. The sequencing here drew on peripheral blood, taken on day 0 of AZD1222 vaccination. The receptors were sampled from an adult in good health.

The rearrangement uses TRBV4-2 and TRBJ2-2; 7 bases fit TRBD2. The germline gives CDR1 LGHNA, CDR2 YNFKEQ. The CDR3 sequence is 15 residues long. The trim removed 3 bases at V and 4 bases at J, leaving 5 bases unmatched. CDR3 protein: CASSQVLATTGELFF. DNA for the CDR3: TGTGCCAGCAGCCAGGTACTAGCGACCACCGGGGAGCTGTTTTTT.

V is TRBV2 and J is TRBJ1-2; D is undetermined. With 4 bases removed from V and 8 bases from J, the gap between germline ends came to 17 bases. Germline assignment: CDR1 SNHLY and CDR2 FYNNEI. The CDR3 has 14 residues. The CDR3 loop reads CASSVGRPLGGYTF. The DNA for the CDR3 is TGTGCCAGCAGTGTTGGTAGGCCCCTGGGAGGCTACACCTTC.

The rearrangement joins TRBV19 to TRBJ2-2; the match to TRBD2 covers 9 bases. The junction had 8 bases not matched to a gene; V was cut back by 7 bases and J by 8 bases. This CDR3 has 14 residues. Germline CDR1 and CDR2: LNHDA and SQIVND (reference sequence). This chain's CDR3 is CASKWLAGTGELFF. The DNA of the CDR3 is TGTGCCAGTAAATGGCTAGCGGGAACTGGGGAGCTGTTTTTT.

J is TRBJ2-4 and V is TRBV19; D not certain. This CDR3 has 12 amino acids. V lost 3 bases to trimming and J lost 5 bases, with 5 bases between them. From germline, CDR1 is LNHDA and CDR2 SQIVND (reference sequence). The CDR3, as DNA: TGTGCCAGTAGTATCAATCAAAACATTCAGTACTTC. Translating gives CASSINQNIQYF.

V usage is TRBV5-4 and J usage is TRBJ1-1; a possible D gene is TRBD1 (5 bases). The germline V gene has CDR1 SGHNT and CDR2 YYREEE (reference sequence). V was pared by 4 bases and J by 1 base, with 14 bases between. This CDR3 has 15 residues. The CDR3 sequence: CASSGGWLENTEAFF. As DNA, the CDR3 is TGTGCCAGCAGCGGGGGGTGGCTTGAGAACACTGAAGCTTTCTTT.

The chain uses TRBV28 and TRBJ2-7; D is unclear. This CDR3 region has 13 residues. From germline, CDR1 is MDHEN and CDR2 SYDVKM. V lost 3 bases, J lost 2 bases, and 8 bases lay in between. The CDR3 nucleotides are TGTGCCAGCAGTTTCAGGACGGCCTACGAGCAGTACTTC. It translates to CASSFRTAYEQYF.

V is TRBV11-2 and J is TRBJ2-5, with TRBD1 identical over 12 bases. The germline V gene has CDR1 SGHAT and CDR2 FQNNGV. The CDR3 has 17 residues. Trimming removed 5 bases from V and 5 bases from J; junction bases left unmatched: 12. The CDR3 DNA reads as TGTGCCAGCAGCCCAGGGACAGGGGGCGAGGGCGAGGAGACCCAGTACTTC. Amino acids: CASSPGTGGEGEETQYF.

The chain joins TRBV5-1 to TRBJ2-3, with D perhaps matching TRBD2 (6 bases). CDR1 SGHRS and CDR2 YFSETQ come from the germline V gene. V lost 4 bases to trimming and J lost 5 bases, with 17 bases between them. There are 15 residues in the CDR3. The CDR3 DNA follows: TGCGCCAGCAGCCCGTCCCTAGTGGGGGGAGATACGCAGTATTTT. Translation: CASSPSLVGGDTQYF.

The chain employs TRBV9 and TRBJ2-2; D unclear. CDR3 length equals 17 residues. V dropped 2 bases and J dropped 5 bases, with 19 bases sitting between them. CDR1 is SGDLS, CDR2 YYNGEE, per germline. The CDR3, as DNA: TGTGCCAGCAGCGTTACAAAGGGCAGGCTAGGGACCGGGGAGCTGTTTTTT. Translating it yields CASSVTKGRLGTGELFF.

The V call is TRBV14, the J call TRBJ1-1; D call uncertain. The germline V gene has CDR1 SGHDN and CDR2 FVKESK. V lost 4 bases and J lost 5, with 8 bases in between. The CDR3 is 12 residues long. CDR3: CASSLSGTEAFF. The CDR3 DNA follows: TGTGCCAGCAGCCTTAGTGGGACTGAAGCTTTCTTT.

The CDR3 region is CASRSWGGHYGYTF. Written as DNA, the CDR3 is TGCGCCAGCAGGAGCTGGGGCGGACACTATGGCTACACCTTC. V gene TRBV5-1 combines with J gene TRBJ1-2; weak D call: TRBD1 (5 bases). The CDR3 extends over 14 amino acids. Trimming pared 5 bases from V and 3 bases from J, leaving 14 bases between. Germline-derived CDR1 and CDR2 are SGHRS and YFSETQ.

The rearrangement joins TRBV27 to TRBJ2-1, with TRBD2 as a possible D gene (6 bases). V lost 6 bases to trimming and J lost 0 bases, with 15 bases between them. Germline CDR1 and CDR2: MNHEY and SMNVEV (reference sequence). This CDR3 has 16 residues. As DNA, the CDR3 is TGTGCCAGCAGCCCTTTTGGGGGGAGCTCCTACAATGAGCAGTTCTTC. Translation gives CASSPFGGSSYNEQFF.